A selection of T cell receptor beta chains follows, all from one sample in a study of vaccination and CD4 T cells after COVID-19. No antigens are known for them. TCRdb reanalysed the PCR reads using MiXCR and keeps one entry per CDR3 protein. There are some 21,000 distinct CDR3 sequences in the sample; 50% occur only once, and roughly 8.6% lies in the top ten. What was sequenced was CD4+ T cells from blood, cultured in vitro. The receptors come from a human donor who had recovered from COVID-19. The CDR3 runs from the conserved cysteine through the conserved F or W. D genes are given only for firm matches. Expanded clones are given a class, and other clones once, few, many or no size at all.

CASSLAQGNSPLHF	TGTGCCAGCAGCTTAGCCCAGGGGAATTCACCCCTCCACTTT	TRBV7-9	TRBJ1-6	few	.
CASSLTAPDRGDEQYF	TGTGCCAGCAGTTTAACGGCACCGGACAGGGGCGACGAGCAGTACTTC	TRBV27	TRBJ2-7	.	TRBD1
CAISGTEGLNTEAFF	TGTGCCATCAGTGGGACAGAGGGGTTAAACACTGAAGCTTTCTTT	TRBV10-3	TRBJ1-1	few	.
CASSSLSTDTQYF	TGTGCCAGCAGTTCACTTAGCACAGATACGCAGTATTTT	TRBV12-3/TRBV12-4	TRBJ2-3	.	.
CASSFWGRGTDTQYF	TGTGCCAGCAGTTTTTGGGGGAGGGGCACAGATACGCAGTATTTT	TRBV12-3/TRBV12-4	TRBJ2-3	.	TRBD2
CASSLDGGWVPYGYTF	TGTGCCAGCAGTTTAGACGGGGGATGGGTCCCCTATGGCTACACCTTC	TRBV28	TRBJ1-2	.	.
CASSLRGRYEQYF	TGTGCCAGCAGCTTACGGGGCCGCTACGAGCAGTACTTC	TRBV7-2	TRBJ2-7	.	.
CSARTGGMADTQYF	TGCAGTGCTAGGACAGGGGGCATGGCAGATACGCAGTATTTT	TRBV20-1	TRBJ2-3	.	TRBD1
CASSHPDPPRTQYF	TGTGCCAGCAGTCATCCCGACCCCCCCAGGACCCAGTACTTC	TRBV6-1	TRBJ2-5	few	.
CASSPGLSYNEQFF	TGTGCCAGCAGTCCGGGACTCTCCTACAATGAGCAGTTCTTC	TRBV6-1	TRBJ2-1	.	.
CASIAGPTNNYNEQFF	TGTGCCAGTATAGCGGGACCAACTAACAACTACAATGAGCAGTTCTTC	TRBV6-2/TRBV6-3	TRBJ2-1	.	TRBD2
CASALPPGETQYF	TGTGCCAGCGCGCTCCCACCCGGGGAGACCCAGTACTTC	TRBV6-1	TRBJ2-5	.	.
CASSVRPDLRDTEAFF	TGTGCCAGCAGCGTACGCCCAGACCTGAGGGACACTGAAGCTTTCTTT	TRBV9	TRBJ1-1	.	.
CASSSRTGTYEQYF	TGTGCCAGCAGCTCCCGGACAGGAACATACGAGCAGTACTTC	TRBV7-9	TRBJ2-7	few	TRBD1
CASSFRGGHTEAFF	TGTGCCAGCAGTTTCCGAGGGGGCCACACTGAAGCTTTCTTT	TRBV11-2	TRBJ1-1	.	TRBD1
CASSLRGTGELFF	TGTGCCAGCAGCTTACGAGGGACCGGGGAGCTGTTTTTT	TRBV7-9	TRBJ2-2	few	.
CASSPSPGQGYEQYF	TGTGCCAGCAGTCCGTCGCCTGGACAGGGGTATGAGCAGTACTTC	TRBV6-1	TRBJ2-7	.	TRBD1
CASSRQGTTDTQYF	TGTGCCAGCAGCAGACAGGGGACCACAGATACGCAGTATTTT	TRBV6-1	TRBJ2-3	.	TRBD1
CASRLFPTGTRSYNEQFF	TGTGCCAGCAGGTTATTCCCGACCGGGACCCGCTCCTACAATGAGCAGTTCTTC	TRBV27	TRBJ2-1	.	.
CASSPTQGQGAGGGYNEQFF	TGCGCCAGCAGCCCGACCCAGGGACAGGGAGCGGGAGGAGGCTACAATGAGCAGTTCTTC	TRBV4-3	TRBJ2-1	.	.